Presented here are 6 T cell receptor beta chains from one specimen sequenced in a study of blood T cell repertoires in COVID-19 (dated by TCRdb to 2020 to 2021). Library construction relied on the immunoSEQ multiplex PCR assay. This immuneACCESS table, as held by TCRdb, lists in-frame sequences with V and J called but not all clones. Of the missing ones, under half trace to an unresolved V gene in checked studies; the others have no known cause. The sample records approximately 100,000 clones, roughly four fifths of which are singletons. More than 9% of the sample is taken by the ten largest. The sequenced sample consisted of peripheral blood. These receptors were obtained from a human donor in a cohort sampled during active COVID-19.

The V gene is TRBV28, the J gene TRBJ2-5; tentative D call: TRBD2 (6 bases). Trimming removed 1 base from V and 3 bases from J, with 18 bases in between. In germline, CDR1 is MDHEN, CDR2 SYDVKM. This CDR3 spans 17 amino acids. The CDR3 spells CASSLFSVVTSEETQYF. The CDR3 DNA follows: TGTGCCAGCAGTTTATTCTCGGTTGTGACTAGTGAAGAGACCCAGTACTTC.

This clone came up a few times. The chain joins TRBV6-2 or TRBV6-3 to TRBJ2-1, with 11 nucleotides matching TRBD2. Germline V gene data show CDR1 as MNHEY and CDR2 as SVGEGT. V lost 5 bases, J lost 4 bases, and 7 bases stayed unmatched. CDR3 size: 16 residues. CDR3 DNA sequence: TGTGCCAGCAGTCAAGCGCTAGCGGGGGGTTACAATGAGCAGTTCTTC. Translated, it gives CASSQALAGGYNEQFF.

This sequence joins TRBV4-3 and TRBJ2-7; 9 bases line up with TRBD2. Germline V gene lookup returns CDR1 LGHNA and CDR2 YSLEER. The CDR3 covers 15 residues. J gave up 6 bases and V 1 base, and 7 bases lay outside the gene matches. The CDR3 protein is CASSQGLAEQGEQYF. CDR3 sequence (DNA): TGCGCCAGCAGCCAAGGACTAGCGGAGCAGGGCGAGCAGTACTTC.

The CDR3 region is CASSLARDRADTQYF. The CDR3 DNA reads as TGTGCCAGCAGCTTAGCGCGTGACAGGGCTGATACGCAGTATTTT. The chain couples TRBV7-6 to TRBJ2-3, with 7 positions matching TRBD1. The CDR3 contains 15 residues. Germline CDR1 reads SGHVS; CDR2 reads FNYEAQ. Germline trimming cut 0 bases from V and 6 bases from J; bases unmatched to any gene: 6.

The chain has TRBV15 and TRBJ2-7; 7 nucleotides align to TRBD1. Unmatched junction bases numbered 5, after V lost 5 bases and J lost 7 bases. Germline assignment: CDR1 LNHNV and CDR2 YYDKDF (reference sequence). This CDR3 spans 12 amino acids. DNA of the CDR3: TGTGCCACCAGCTCCGGGACAGAAGAGCAGTACTTC. Amino acid sequence: CATSSGTEEQYF.

The chain couples TRBV27 to TRBJ1-2; TRBD1 might be the D (5 bases). Looked up from germline, CDR1 is MNHEY and CDR2 is SMNVEV (reference sequence). The CDR3 contains 13 residues. Trimming left V 3 bases short and J 8 bases short, with 13 bases between. The CDR3 DNA reads as TGTGCCAGCAGTTTTGGGGTAGGGGTCGGCTACACCTTC. Encoded protein: CASSFGVGVGYTF.